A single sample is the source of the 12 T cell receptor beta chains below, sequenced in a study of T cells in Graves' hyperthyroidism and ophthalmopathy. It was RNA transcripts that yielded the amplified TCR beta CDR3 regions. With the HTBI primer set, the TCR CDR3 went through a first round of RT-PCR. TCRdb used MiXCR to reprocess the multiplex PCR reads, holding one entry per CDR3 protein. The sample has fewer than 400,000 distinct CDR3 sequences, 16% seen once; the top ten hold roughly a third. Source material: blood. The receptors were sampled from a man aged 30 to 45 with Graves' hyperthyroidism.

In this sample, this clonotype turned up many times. As DNA, the CDR3 is TGTGCCAGCAGCTTAAGGGCGGTAGGAGCTAACTATGGCTACACCTTC. It specifies CASSLRAVGANYGYTF. The V call is TRBV3-1, the J call TRBJ1-2; D gene unclear. V was shortened by 5 bases and J by 0 bases, with 16 bases between the two germline ends. CDR1 LGHDT and CDR2 YNNKEL come from the germline V gene (reference sequence). CDR3 length equals 16 residues.

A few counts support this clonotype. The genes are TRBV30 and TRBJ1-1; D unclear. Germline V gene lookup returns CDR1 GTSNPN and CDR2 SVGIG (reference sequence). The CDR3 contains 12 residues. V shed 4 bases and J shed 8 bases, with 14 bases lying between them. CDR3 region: CAWNPLGREAFF. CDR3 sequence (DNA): TGTGCCTGGAATCCCTTGGGCAGGGAAGCTTTCTTT.

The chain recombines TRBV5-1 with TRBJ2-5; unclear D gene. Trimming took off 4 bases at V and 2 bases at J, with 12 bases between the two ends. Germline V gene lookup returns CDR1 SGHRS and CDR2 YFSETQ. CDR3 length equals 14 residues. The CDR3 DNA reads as TGCGCCAGCAGCAGTGGACCCCTTCAAGAGACCCAGTACTTC. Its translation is CASSSGPLQETQYF.

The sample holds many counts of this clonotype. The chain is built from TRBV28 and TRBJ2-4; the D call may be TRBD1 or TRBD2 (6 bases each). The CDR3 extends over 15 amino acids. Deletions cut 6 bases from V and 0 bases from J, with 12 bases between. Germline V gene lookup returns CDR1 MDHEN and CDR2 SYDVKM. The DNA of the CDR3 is TGTGCCAGCAGCCTCAGGGGACTAGCCAAAAACATTCAGTACTTC. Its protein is CASSLRGLAKNIQYF.

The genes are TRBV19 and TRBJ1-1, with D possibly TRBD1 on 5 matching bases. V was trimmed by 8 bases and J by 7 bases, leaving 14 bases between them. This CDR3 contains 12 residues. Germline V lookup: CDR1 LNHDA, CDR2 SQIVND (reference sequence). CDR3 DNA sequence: TGTGCCAGTGACCGTCGGAGGGGTGAAGCTTTCTTT. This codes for CASDRRRGEAFF.

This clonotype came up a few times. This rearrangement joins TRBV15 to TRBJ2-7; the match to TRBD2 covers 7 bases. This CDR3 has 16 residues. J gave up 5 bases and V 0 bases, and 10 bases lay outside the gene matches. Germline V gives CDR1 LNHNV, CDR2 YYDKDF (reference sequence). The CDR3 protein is CATSRDGFREGDEQYF. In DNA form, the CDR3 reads TGTGCCACCAGCAGAGATGGTTTTAGGGAGGGAGACGAGCAGTACTTC.

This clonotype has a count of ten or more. The CDR3 loop is CASSFRQGSYNEQFF. The CDR3 DNA reads TGTGCCAGCAGTTTCCGACAGGGATCCTACAATGAGCAGTTCTTC. This chain connects TRBV6-1 to TRBJ2-1; TRBD1 aligns across 7 bases. CDR1 is MNHNS and CDR2 is SASEGT in the germline V gene. There are 15 residues in the CDR3. J gave up 1 base and V 5 bases, and 5 bases lay outside the gene matches.

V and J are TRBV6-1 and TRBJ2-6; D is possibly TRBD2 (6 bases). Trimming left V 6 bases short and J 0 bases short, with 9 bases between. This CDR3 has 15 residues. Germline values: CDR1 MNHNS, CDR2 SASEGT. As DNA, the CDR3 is TGTGCCAGCAGGGGAGGACACTCTGGGGCCAACGTCCTGACTTTC. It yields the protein CASRGGHSGANVLTF.

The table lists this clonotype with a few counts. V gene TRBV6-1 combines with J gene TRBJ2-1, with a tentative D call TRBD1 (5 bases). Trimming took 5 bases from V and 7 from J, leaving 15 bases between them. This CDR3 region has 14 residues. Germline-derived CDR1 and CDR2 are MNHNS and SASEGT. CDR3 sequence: CASSRQSLWNEQFF. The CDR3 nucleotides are TGTGCCAGCAGTCGACAGAGTTTATGGAATGAGCAGTTCTTC.

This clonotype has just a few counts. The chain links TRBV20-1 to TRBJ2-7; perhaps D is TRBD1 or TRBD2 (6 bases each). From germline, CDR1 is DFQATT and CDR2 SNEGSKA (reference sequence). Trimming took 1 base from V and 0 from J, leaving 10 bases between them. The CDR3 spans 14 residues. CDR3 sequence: CSARVQGLSYEQYF. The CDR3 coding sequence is TGCAGTGCTAGAGTACAGGGACTCTCCTACGAGCAGTACTTC.

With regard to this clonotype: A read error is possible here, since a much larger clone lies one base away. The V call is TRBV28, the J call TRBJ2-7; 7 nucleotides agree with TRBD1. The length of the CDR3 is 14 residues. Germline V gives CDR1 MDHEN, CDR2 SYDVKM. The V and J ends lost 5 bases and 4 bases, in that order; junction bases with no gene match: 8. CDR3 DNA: TGTGCCAGCAGTACCCGGCAGGGGGTATACGAGCAGTACTTC. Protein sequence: CASSTRQGVYEQYF.

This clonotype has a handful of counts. The CDR3 reads CASSFGDYYEQYF. In DNA form, the CDR3 reads TGTGCCAGCAGTTTTGGGGACTACTACGAGCAGTACTTC. The V call is TRBV12-3 or TRBV12-4, the J call TRBJ2-7; the match to TRBD2 covers 7 bases. J lost 3 bases, V lost 3 bases, and 2 bases had no gene match. This CDR3 is built from 13 residues.